The clone carrying this T cell receptor beta chain was seen more than once but under ten times. No antigen is known for it. Using immunoSEQ multiplex PCR, the repertoire was profiled, and TCRdb retains in-frame clones only, with some absent. This table holds about 440,000 clones, 87% found once. These data are taken from a study of Ad26.COV2.S vaccination and SARS-CoV-2 variants. At the level of the study: The Ad26.COV2.S arm of the COV1001 trial was where the donor was placed. Intramuscularly, Ad26.COV2.S was given either once or twice, 56 days apart.

Germline lookup yields CDR1 SGHRS and CDR2 YFSETQ. Trimming shortened V by 0 bases and J by 9 bases, and 10 bases separated the two germline ends. The CDR3 is 14 residues long. Study results and caveats: Overall T cell responses may have been underestimated by the analyses of TCR breadth and depth.

Described treatment: some 20 received Ad26.COV2.S at low or high dose, single or two shots; several received placebo; per-sample allocation not given. All samples were drawn on day 63, counting from the first vaccine or placebo injection. Ad26 vector vaccine expressed Wuhan-strain SARS-CoV-2 spike. The receptor was isolated from a person aged 18-65 years who received the Ad26.COV2.S COVID-19 vaccine or a placebo. The V call is TRBV5-1, the J call TRBJ1-6; a possible D gene is TRBD1 (6 bases). Sequencing used peripheral blood, obtained in a trial of Ad26.COV2.S vaccine versus placebo. CDR3 in DNA: TGCGCCAGCAGCTTGGGGTCAGGGGTTTCACCCCTCCACTTT. Translation: CASSLGSGVSPLHF. Together with reference TRBV5-1 and TRBJ1-6, the CDR3 gives the full variable domain: KAGVTQTPRYLIKTRGQQVTLSCSPISGHRSVSWYQQTPGQGLQFLFEYFSETQRNKGNFPGRFSGRQFSNSRSEMNVSTLELGDSALYLCASSLGSGVSPLHFGNGTRLTVT.